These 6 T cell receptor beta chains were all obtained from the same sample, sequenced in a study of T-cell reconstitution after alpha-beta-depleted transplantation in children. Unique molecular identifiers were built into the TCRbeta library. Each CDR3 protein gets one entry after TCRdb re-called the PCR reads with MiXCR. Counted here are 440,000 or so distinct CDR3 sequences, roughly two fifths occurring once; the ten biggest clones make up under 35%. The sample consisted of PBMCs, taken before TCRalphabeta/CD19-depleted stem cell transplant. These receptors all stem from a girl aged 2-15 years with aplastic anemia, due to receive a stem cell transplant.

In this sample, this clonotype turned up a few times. The DNA of the CDR3 is TGCGCCAGCAGCGTAGCGGGGGGCCATGCCGATGAGCAGTTCTTC. It codes for CASSVAGGHADEQFF. The chain is built from TRBV10-2 and TRBJ2-1; TRBD2 agrees at 10 bases. The V gene's germline CDR1 is WSHSY and CDR2 SAAADI. J gave up 8 bases and V 6 bases, and 10 bases lay outside the gene matches. The CDR3 totals 15 residues.

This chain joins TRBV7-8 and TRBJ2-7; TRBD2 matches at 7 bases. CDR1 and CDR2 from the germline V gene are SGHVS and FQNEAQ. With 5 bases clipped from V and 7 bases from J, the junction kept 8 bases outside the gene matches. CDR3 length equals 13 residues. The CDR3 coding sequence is TGTGCCAGCAGCCCCCGGGGGGTAGGGGAGCAGTACTTC. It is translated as CASSPRGVGEQYF.

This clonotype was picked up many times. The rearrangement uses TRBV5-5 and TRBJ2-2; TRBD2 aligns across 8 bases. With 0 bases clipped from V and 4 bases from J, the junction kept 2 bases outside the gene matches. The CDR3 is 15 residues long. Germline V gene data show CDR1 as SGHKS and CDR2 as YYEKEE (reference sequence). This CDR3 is CASSLAGGGTGELFF. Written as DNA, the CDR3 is TGTGCCAGCAGCTTGGCCGGGGGGGGCACCGGGGAGCTGTTTTTT.

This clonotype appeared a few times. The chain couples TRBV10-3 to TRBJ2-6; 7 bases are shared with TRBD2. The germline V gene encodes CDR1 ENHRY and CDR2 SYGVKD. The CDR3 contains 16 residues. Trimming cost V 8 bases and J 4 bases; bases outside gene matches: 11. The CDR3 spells CAISRVAGAGANVLTF. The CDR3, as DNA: TGTGCCATCTCCAGGGTGGCGGGAGCCGGGGCCAACGTCCTGACTTTC.

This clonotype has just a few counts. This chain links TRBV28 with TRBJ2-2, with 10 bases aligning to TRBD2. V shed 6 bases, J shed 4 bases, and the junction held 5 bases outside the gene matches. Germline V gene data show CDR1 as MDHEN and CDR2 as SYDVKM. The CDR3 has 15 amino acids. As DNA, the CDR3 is TGTGCCAGCAGGCTAGCGGGAGCGATCACCGGGGAGCTGTTTTTT. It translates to CASRLAGAITGELFF.

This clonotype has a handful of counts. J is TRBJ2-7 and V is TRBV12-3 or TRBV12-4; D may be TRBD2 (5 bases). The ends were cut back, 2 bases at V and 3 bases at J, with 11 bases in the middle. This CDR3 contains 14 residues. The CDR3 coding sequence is TGTGCCAGCAGTTTATCGGGGTTTGGCTACGAGCAGTACTTC. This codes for CASSLSGFGYEQYF.